The next 8 T cell receptor beta chains were all read from a single sample in a study of T-cell reconstitution after alpha-beta-depleted transplantation in children (TCRdb year 2016). The method behind the library was PCR. The sequencer listed for this sample is Illumina HiSeq 2500. To normalize quantification of the TCRbeta repertoire, the TCR libraries were built with molecular barcoding that relied on unique molecular identifiers. TCRdb passed the public sequencing reads through fastp at Q25 and MiXCR, retaining productive beta sequences. One record per CDR3 amino acid sequence lists the most common genes and DNA. This sample gives roughly 610,000 distinct CDR3 sequences in total; roughly a tenth of them show up just once. The leading ten clones occupy roughly 4% of the sample. Sequencing used PBMCs from the stem cell graft donor, obtained from the stem cell graft. These receptors were taken from a human donor who donated a stem cell graft to a child with acute myeloid leukemia.

This clonotype was seen a few times. The rearrangement joins TRBV7-2 to TRBJ2-7, with a possible D match to TRBD1 (6 bases). Germline CDR1 reads SGHTA; CDR2 reads FQGNSA. The CDR3 is 15 residues long. V lost 0 bases and J 2 bases, leaving 11 bases between the germline ends. In DNA form, the CDR3 reads TGTGCCAGCAGCTTAGCGGGGGCTAGGACCTACGAGCAGTACTTC. This translates into CASSLAGARTYEQYF.

Many counts were recorded for this clonotype. V and J are TRBV3-1 and TRBJ2-1, with TRBD2 matching over 12 bases. V gave up 0 bases and J gave up 8 bases; unmatched junction bases: 5. Germline V gene lookup returns CDR1 LGHDT and CDR2 YNNKEL (reference sequence). The CDR3 extends over 16 amino acids. The CDR3 DNA reads as TGTGCCAGCAGCCAAGACCTAGCGGGAGGGTGGGATGAGCAGTTCTTC. Protein sequence: CASSQDLAGGWDEQFF.

This clonotype was counted at least ten times. The rearrangement uses TRBV10-3 and TRBJ1-2; tentative D call: TRBD1 (5 bases). Germline CDR1 reads ENHRY; CDR2 reads SYGVKD. Trimming cost V 5 bases and J 0 bases, with 13 bases left between them. This CDR3 is built from 15 residues. The CDR3 DNA sequence: TGTGCCATCAGTAAAGGAACAGGAGCTAACTATGGCTACACCTTC. Amino acid sequence: CAISKGTGANYGYTF.

This sequence joins TRBV7-2 and TRBJ1-5; 8 bases are a match to TRBD1. This CDR3 has 16 amino acids. With V trimmed by 5 bases and J by 4 bases, 10 bases remained unmatched. In germline, CDR1 is SGHTA, CDR2 FQGNSA. The CDR3 region has the DNA TGTGCCAGCAGCCCCTCGGACAGGGCGGGTAATCAGCCCCAGCATTTT. This translates into CASSPSDRAGNQPQHF.

This clonotype turned up a few times. CDR3 nucleotide sequence: TGTGCCAGCAGCTCTGGGACTAGCGGGAGGGACCGGAGGACCGGGGAGCTGTTTTTT. Amino acid sequence: CASSSGTSGRDRRTGELFF. The gene calls are TRBV11-2 and TRBJ2-2; 16 bases are shared with TRBD2. With V trimmed by 4 bases and J by 5 bases, 10 bases remained unmatched. Germline loops: CDR1 SGHAT, CDR2 FQNNGV. There are 19 residues in the CDR3.

The V gene is TRBV30, the J gene TRBJ2-1; D not certain. There are 13 residues in the CDR3. The germline gives CDR1 GTSNPN, CDR2 SVGIG (reference sequence). The ends were cut back, 4 bases at V and 6 bases at J, with 13 bases in the middle. For the CDR3, the DNA is TGTGCCTGGAATATTCAAGGACCCAATGAGCAGTTCTTC. Translated, it gives CAWNIQGPNEQFF.

This clonotype was counted many times. The V and J genes are TRBV6-2 or TRBV6-3 and TRBJ2-7; D may be TRBD2 (6 bases). The CDR3 totals 16 residues. CDR1 MNHEY and CDR2 SVGEGT come from the germline V gene. Trimming took 4 bases from V and 2 from J, leaving 18 bases between them. In DNA, the CDR3 is TGTGCCAGCAGTTCCCCGCGAGCGGGTTACACCTACGAGCAGTACTTC. It translates to CASSSPRAGYTYEQYF.

This clonotype was seen many times. The chain joins TRBV28 to TRBJ2-1, with 10 bases lining up with TRBD2. There are 13 residues in the CDR3. Germline assignment: CDR1 MDHEN and CDR2 SYDVKM. The CDR3 DNA reads as TGTGGGGCGGGTAGCGGGAGGTGGAATGAGCAGTTCTTC. Its translation is CGAGSGRWNEQFF. Filled out from reference TRBV28 and TRBJ2-1, the complete variable domain reads DVKVTQSSRYLVKRTGEKVFLECVQDMDHENMFWYRQDPGLGLRLIYFSYDVKMKEKGDIPEGYSVSREKKERFSLILESASTNQTSMYLCGAGSGRWNEQFFGPGTRLTVL.